Sequencing of this T cell receptor beta chain was carried out in a study of blood T cell repertoires in COVID-19. Overall study: Acute and convalescent COVID-19 specimens originated in the United States, Italy and Spain. Nucleic acid was either cDNA or gDNA, and it came from T cells, B-cell-depleted T cells, or PBMCs.

In the source study's methods: The assay estimated nucleated cells by amplifying reference gene primers. TCRdb keeps only in-frame clones here, not all; method: immunoSEQ multiplex PCR. V and J calls and clone size are copied from that table; D and trimming were computed from the DNA. Seen here are about 180,000 clones, 70% to 90% observed once, and the top ten hold under 7%. Recruited during active infection, patients (from Seattle) were subsequently followed longitudinally. V lost 5 bases and J lost 6, with 14 bases in between. Looked up from germline, CDR1 is GTSNPN and CDR2 is SVGIG (reference sequence). The CDR3 has 12 residues.

The receptor comes from a woman aged 45 to 65 with COVID-19, enrolled during active disease. J is TRBJ2-7 and V is TRBV30, with D maybe TRBD2 (5 bases). Sequenced sample: peripheral blood. The CDR3 protein is CAWVRTSTEQYF. The CDR3 nucleotides are TGTGCCTGGGTTAGGACTTCTACCGAGCAGTACTTC.